This section outlines one T cell receptor beta chain sequence together with its context. Its antigen remains unidentified. This sample was included in a study of cytomegalovirus exposure and HLA in healthy donors. Overall study: Among several hundred genotyped donors, approximately 80% fell in the Caucasian-associated ancestry cluster.

Both 60 Vbeta primers and 13 Jbeta primers went into the PCR. TCRdb keeps only in-frame clones here, not all; method: immunoSEQ multiplex PCR. In the table there are some 180,000 clones, about 80% of which are singletons. The study, taken as a whole, reports: Presence/absence results assume similar sequencing depth per donor, which may not hold. In vitro confirmation showed three CMV-associated chains to be CMV antigen specific. Productive status was seen about 87% or about 30% of the time for most TCR beta V segments in an earlier analysis.

V gave up 5 bases and J gave up 2 bases; unmatched junction bases: 2. Germline CDR1 MDHEN, CDR2 SYDVKM. This CDR3 has 14 amino acids. This rearrangement joins TRBV28 to TRBJ1-2; 10 bases agree with TRBD1. Material: PBMCs. This TCR was recovered from a woman aged 55-69 years in good health and CMV-seropositive. CDR3 sequence (DNA): TGTGCCAGCAGTCAGGGACAGGGGAACTATGGCTACACCTTC. Amino acid sequence: CASSQGQGNYGYTF.